This record looks at one TCR beta chain sequence and its context. Its cognate antigen has yet to be identified. No base qualities exist here, and no much larger clone lies one base off it. This sample's treatment or condition label indicates: oral pan-JAK inhibitor, 5-10 mg twice daily. From alopecia areata patients, peripheral blood was collected along with lesional scalp punch biopsies. Human scalp biopsies went straight into PAXgene tissue containers for immediate fixation. The data stem from a study of CD8+ T cells in alopecia areata (dated by TCRdb to 2016 to 2019). Looking at the study overall: Treated patients were enrolled in an open-label pilot trial of oral tofacitinib, 5 to 10 mg twice daily, for moderate-to-severe alopecia areata. On the human side, TCRbeta sequencing was run on scalp tissue and on sorted CD4+ and CD8+ peripheral blood T cells from healthy controls and from alopecia areata patients with either patchy or totalis/universalis disease. Scalp clonality was compared among normal scalp (n=4), patchy alopecia areata scalp (n=8), and alopecia totalis/universalis scalp (n=8). TCRbeta CDR3 regions were amplified by immunoSEQ multiplex PCR using 35 Vbeta forward and 13 Jbeta reverse primers. Tofacitinib-treated patients had biopsies at baseline and at 4 and 24 weeks of treatment, with a later scalp biopsy in several patients. The RNA source kit depended on sample type: the PAXgene miRNA kit for fixed scalp, the miRNeasy kit for PBMCs, and the RNeasy kit for mouse skin. Tofacitinib was given for 6 to 18 months, followed by 6 months of follow-up off drug to assess delayed response and recurrence. To study T cell clonal expansion in alopecia areata, the researchers applied high-throughput TCRbeta sequencing to both the C3H/HeJ mouse model and human patients. In treated patients, disease severity was measured using the SALT score, which gives the percentage of scalp surface area affected. The full study reports these points: During tofacitinib treatment, many expanded lesional clones remained in scalp and blood, and this persistence may partly explain relapse after treatment is stopped. Shared TCR sequences between patients were less evident than in mice, which may be partly attributable to HLA diversity in the patient population. Resident alphabeta T cells in normal human skin are also sequenced, complicating scalp TCR repertoire analysis, unlike mouse skin dominated by gammadelta T cells. Tofacitinib significantly decreased scalp clonality and the number of expanded CD8+ clones among the top 100 scalp clones. Because the treated cohort was small and included a single nonresponder, larger studies are needed to assess links between baseline CD8+ expansion and response. Lesional scalp, especially in alopecia totalis/universalis, showed higher clonality and more expanded CD8+ clones than normal scalp, suggesting antigenic drive.

V gives up 2 bases and J gives up 1 base, and the segment between their germline ends measures 8 bases. The CDR3 numbers 14 residues from cysteine through phenylalanine. CDR3 DNA only is kept here, 42 bases in frame from base 1. The germline V gene gives CDR1 as MRHNA and CDR2 as SNTAGT. Library preparation used the immunoSEQ multiplex PCR assay. To provide template for TCR sequencing, every sample had RNA extracted and reverse transcribed into cDNA. First-strand cDNA was synthesized with SuperScript III using a 2:1 mix of oligo-dT and random hexamers. A synthetic immune receptor repertoire was used to measure amplification bias, and any remaining bias was corrected computationally. The source study handled its data this way. After raw reads were preprocessed to remove errors, the CDR3 was defined following IMGT conventions as running from the conserved cysteine to phenylalanine. Clonality was computed by normalizing Shannon entropy by log2 of the number of productive unique TCRs and subtracting the result from 1. Whether each scalp clone was CD4 or CD8 was inferred by checking scalp TCRbeta sequences against the CD4 and CD8 repertoires from sorted blood. Sourced from immuneACCESS, this table was stored by TCRdb with only in-frame sequences that have V and J called. A share of the clones is absent; for the studies checked, an unresolved V gene accounts for under half, and the remainder has no known explanation. V, J and clone size are taken as reported in that table, and D and trimming were inferred from the DNA itself. The sample contains 1,500 to 2,500 clones, about three quarters of them found a single time. Approximately 7% of the sample lies in the top ten.

The sequenced sample was skin, obtained between weeks 43 and 45, from a patient treated with tofacitinib. The TCR originated in a human donor with alopecia areata. Rearrangement joined TRBV6-4 to TRBJ1-1; no confident D gene assignment can be made. The nucleotide sequence is TGTGCCAGCAGTGACCGAGAGGGGAACACTGAAGCTTTCTTT. Its protein reads: CASSDREGNTEAFF.